This T cell receptor (beta chain) was sequenced during a study of T cell responses to AZD1222 COVID-19 vaccine (TCRdb year 2021). For context, the study as a whole: AZD1222 recipients whose second dose came at about 4 weeks and those whose second dose came at about 12 weeks were combined into one group, since spike-specific TCR depth and breadth did not differ between the two schedules. A total of about 230 trial participants underwent TCR sequencing, of whom approximately 210 received two doses of AZD1222 and some 25 received two doses of the MenACWY control vaccine. Trial participants were enrolled by age into 18-55, 56-69 and 70-plus year subgroups, with approximately 150, 30 and 60 TCR-sequenced participants respectively.

The CDR1 and CDR2 encoded by the germline V gene (reference sequence) are SEHNR and FQNEAQ. The V end loses 3 bases and the J end loses 0 bases, and a stretch of 9 bases separates them. The CDR3 covers 15 residues, taking in both the cysteine and the phenylalanine. Of the read, only the CDR3 DNA is kept; its 45 bases are in frame from base 1. The CDR3 regions of human TCRbeta chains were subjected to immunosequencing. In the authors' own workflow: Repertoire TCRs were checked for matches against a reference library of SARS-CoV-2-specific TCRs that had been generated using the MIRA antigen-specificity platform. Breadth was defined as the fraction of unique TCRs that were SARS-CoV-2-associated. Depth was defined as the fraction of total T cells that were SARS-CoV-2-associated. Using the MIRA data, every spike-specific TCR was mapped to the spike region that the TCR reacted to and assigned to either a CD4 or a CD8 class. Log10-transformed breadth and depth values were compared by one-way ANOVA with Sidak's multiple comparisons tests. TCRdb mirrors the immuneACCESS table, restricted to in-frame sequences. Some clones are absent from its copies; in checked studies, under half trace to an unresolved V gene, and the reason for the others is unknown. V, J and clone size were drawn from that table, and D and trimming were deduced from the DNA. The sample table records tens of thousands of clones; 92% of these occur just once. In total, the top ten clones hold approximately 5.2% of the sample.

Broader findings and caveats from the paper: Nearly half of unique spike-specific TCRs reportedly recognized epitopes outside regions mutated in the B.1.351 and B.1.1.7 variants. CD4 TCRs associated with the vaccine covered the entire spike protein, and the dominant responses were in regions 160-218 and 743-854. No day 14 peak-response samples were available, so repertoires were characterized only after the peak T cell response. Only a handful of AZD1222 recipients were SARS-CoV-2 seropositive at baseline, limiting conclusions about previously exposed vaccinees. A significant rise in spike-specific TCR breadth and depth was observed after two AZD1222 doses relative to day 0 and relative to MenACWY recipients. The 56-69-year group was small, and its depth increase did not reach significance, likely because of low power. Participants were mostly white British, with more females than males. The authors suggested clonal diversity may have been underestimated.

This clone has only one observation. No antigen is known for it. Base quality data are lacking; no much larger clone is found one base away. What the time point label conveys for this sample: baseline before first vaccination. The vaccinee samples were drawn from two UK trials, COV001 and COV002, one of which was a single-blind randomized controlled phase 2/3 trial testing AZD1222 (ChAdOx1 nCoV-19) in healthy adults. For TCRbeta chain sequencing, PBMC samples were collected from trial participants at day 0 and at day 28 after the second dose. This receptor was identified in an adult in good health. The material was peripheral blood, obtained on day 0 of AZD1222 vaccination. The V gene is TRBV7-9 and the J gene is TRBJ1-5; the D gene remains uncertain. The CDR3 loop reads CASSLGSHSNQPQHF. Here is the DNA: TGTGCCAGCAGCTTGGGGTCACATAGCAATCAGCCCCAGCATTTT.